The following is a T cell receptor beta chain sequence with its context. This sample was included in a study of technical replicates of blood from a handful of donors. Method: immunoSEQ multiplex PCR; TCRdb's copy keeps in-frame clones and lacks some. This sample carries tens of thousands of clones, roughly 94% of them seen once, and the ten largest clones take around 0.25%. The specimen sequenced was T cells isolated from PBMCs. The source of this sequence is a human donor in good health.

The CDR3 reads CATTPGGSVFITDTQYF. The DNA for the CDR3 is TGTGCCACCACCCCGGGGGGGAGCGTATTTATCACAGATACGCAGTATTTT. The chain couples TRBV25-1 to TRBJ2-3; 8 positions agree with TRBD2. The CDR3 runs to 17 residues. The germline gives CDR1 MGHDK, CDR2 SYGVNS. The V gene end was trimmed by 10 bases and the J gene end by 2 bases; junction bases not matched to a gene: 17.